This passage covers 21 T cell receptor beta chains from one sample sequenced in a study of cytomegalovirus exposure and HLA in healthy donors. PCR was performed using 60 Vbeta and 13 Jbeta primers. Sequencing used immunoSEQ multiplex PCR; TCRdb keeps in-frame clones, though not all of them. The table includes approximately 67,000 clones, 75% to 90% detected once. Sequenced sample: PBMCs. The receptors were gathered from a woman aged 25 to 39 in good health and CMV-seropositive.

The chain links TRBV11-2 to TRBJ1-1; 10 nucleotides align to TRBD1. Germline CDR1 is SGHAT and CDR2 is FQNNGV. The CDR3 is made up of 16 amino acids. After removal of 4 bases from V and 5 bases from J, the junction contained 10 bases not matched to a gene. In DNA form, the CDR3 reads TGTGCCAGCAGCTCCCCCTCCGGGACAGGGGCGACTGAAGCTTTCTTT. Translated: CASSSPSGTGATEAFF.

The chain employs TRBV19 and TRBJ1-4; D is unresolved. CDR1 is LNHDA and CDR2 is SQIVND in the germline V gene (reference sequence). Trimming took 3 bases from V and 14 from J, leaving 13 bases between them. The CDR3 runs 12 residues. The DNA for the CDR3 is TGTGCCAGTAGTATGCCCACACCACGTCTGTTTTTT. Protein sequence: CASSMPTPRLFF. Using reference TRBV19 and TRBJ1-4 for the parts outside the CDR3, the full variable domain is DGGITQSPKYLFRKEGQNVTLSCEQNLNHDAMYWYRQDPGQGLRLIYYSQIVNDFQKGDIAEGYSVSREKKESFPLTVTSAQKNPTAFYLCASSMPTPRLFFGSGTQLSVL.

The table lists this clone with a few counts. The rearrangement uses TRBV29-1 and TRBJ2-1, with 9 nucleotides matching TRBD2. This CDR3 is built from 13 residues. From germline, CDR1 is SQVTM and CDR2 ANQGSEA. The junction had 6 bases not matched to a gene; V was cut back by 5 bases and J by 7 bases. The CDR3 here is CSVSRGRANEQFF. DNA of the CDR3: TGCAGCGTTAGTCGCGGGAGGGCAAATGAGCAGTTCTTC.

The V gene is TRBV7-8, the J gene TRBJ2-3; TRBD2 aligns across 10 bases. Per germline, CDR1 SGHVS and CDR2 FQNEAQ. The length of the CDR3 is 20 residues. V was clipped by 6 bases and J by 0 bases; unmatched bases: 18. CDR3 loop: CASRSYLGLASRNSTDTQYF. In DNA, the CDR3 is TGTGCCAGCAGATCATACTTGGGACTAGCGTCACGGAACAGCACAGATACGCAGTATTTT. The entire variable domain, with the rest obtained from reference TRBV7-8 and TRBJ2-3, is as follows: GAGVSQSPRYKVAKRGQDVALRCDPISGHVSLFWYQQALGQGPEFLTYFQNEAQLDKSGLPSDRFFAERPEGSVSTLKIQRTQQEDSAVYLCASRSYLGLASRNSTDTQYFGPGTRLTVL.

This chain uses TRBV5-1 with TRBJ1-1; TRBD1 matches at 9 bases. Germline V gene lookup returns CDR1 SGHRS and CDR2 YFSETQ. This CDR3 contains 16 residues. Germline trimming cut 4 bases from V and 6 bases from J; bases unmatched to any gene: 13. The DNA for the CDR3 is TGCGCCAGCAGCGGCGGGACAGGGCAAGATTCGGCTGAAGCTTTCTTT. Translation gives CASSGGTGQDSAEAFF. The full variable domain, with the rest looked up from reference TRBV5-1 and TRBJ1-1, is KAGVTQTPRYLIKTRGQQVTLSCSPISGHRSVSWYQQTPGQGLQFLFEYFSETQRNKGNFPGRFSGRQFSNSRSEMNVSTLELGDSALYLCASSGGTGQDSAEAFFGQGTRLTVV.

This chain joins TRBV7-8 and TRBJ2-3; 13 bases are a match to TRBD2. Germline V gene data show CDR1 as SGHVS and CDR2 as FQNEAQ. The CDR3 totals 16 residues. The ends lost 5 bases at V and 5 bases at J; junction bases unmatched: 7. The DNA of the CDR3 is TGTGCCAGCAGCCGCCAGACTAGCGGGAGGAAAGATACGCAGTATTTT. Residues: CASSRQTSGRKDTQYF.

Here the CDR3 reads CASSEVRAGTGELFF. In nucleotides, the CDR3 is TGTGCCAGCAGTGAAGTGAGAGCTGGCACCGGGGAGCTGTTTTTT. The rearrangement uses TRBV6-1 and TRBJ2-2; D uncertain. In germline, CDR1 is MNHNS, CDR2 SASEGT. Deletions cut 1 base from V and 4 bases from J, with 10 bases between. The CDR3 is 15 amino acids.

This clone occurred once. This chain uses TRBV29-1 with TRBJ2-1; D is unresolved. Trimming removed 3 bases from V and 2 bases from J, with 14 bases in between. The CDR3 spans 15 residues. Germline CDR1 is SQVTM and CDR2 is ANQGSEA. CDR3 residues: CSVEQIPRTYNEQFF. The CDR3 DNA is TGCAGCGTTGAGCAGATCCCGCGGACCTACAATGAGCAGTTCTTC.

The rearrangement uses TRBV27 and TRBJ2-7, with 8 bases matching TRBD2. The germline V gene encodes CDR1 MNHEY and CDR2 SMNVEV (reference sequence). The CDR3 runs to 15 residues. Unmatched junction bases numbered 7, after V lost 0 bases and J lost 6 bases. CDR3 sequence (DNA): TGTGCCAGCAGTTTATCATTTGGCGGGAGGAGCGAGCAGTACTTC. Its protein product is CASSLSFGGRSEQYF.

The gene calls are TRBV2 and TRBJ1-3, with TRBD1 as a possible D gene (5 bases). CDR3 size: 13 residues. V dropped 10 bases and J dropped 4 bases, with 14 bases sitting between them. The V gene's germline CDR1 is SNHLY and CDR2 FYNNEI. Here the CDR3 reads CATGRESGNTIYF. The CDR3 region has the DNA TGTGCCACCGGCAGGGAATCCGGAAACACCATATATTTT.

The CDR3 sequence: CASSLLGGVYTF. CDR3 coding DNA: TGTGCCAGCAGCTTGTTAGGGGGGGTCTACACCTTC. This chain joins TRBV7-9 and TRBJ1-2, with a weak D call TRBD1 (6 bases). Germline CDR1 SEHNR, CDR2 FQNEAQ (reference sequence). V was shortened by 3 bases and J by 10 bases, with 12 bases between the two germline ends. The length of the CDR3 is 12 residues.

CDR3 sequence (DNA): TGTGCCAGCAGTGGACGATGGACAGGAGATAGCAATCAGCCCCAGCATTTT. Its translation is CASSGRWTGDSNQPQHF. The chain links TRBV6-1 to TRBJ1-5; TRBD1 matches at 7 bases. The CDR3 has 17 residues. With 4 bases clipped from V and 0 bases from J, the junction kept 9 bases outside the gene matches. The germline V gene encodes CDR1 MNHNS and CDR2 SASEGT.

As DNA, the CDR3 is TGTGCCAGCAGTTGGGACAAAAGCACAGATACGCAGTATTTT. As protein: CASSWDKSTDTQYF. This rearrangement joins TRBV28 to TRBJ2-3; TRBD1 might be the D (6 bases). The CDR3 extends over 14 amino acids. Trimming removed 4 bases from V and 0 bases from J, with 8 bases in between. Germline values: CDR1 MDHEN, CDR2 SYDVKM.

The genes are TRBV18 and TRBJ2-7; 8 bases fit TRBD2. Germline-derived CDR1 and CDR2 are KGHSH and LQKENI. V shed 2 bases and J 6 bases; nucleotides not matched to a gene: 6. The CDR3 runs 14 residues. The CDR3 DNA is TGTGCCAGCTCACCAGGACTAGCCGTCGTCGAGCAGTACTTC. It codes for CASSPGLAVVEQYF. The full variable domain, its missing parts supplied by reference TRBV18 and TRBJ2-7, is NAGVMQNPRHLVRRRGQEARLRCSPMKGHSHVYWYRQLPEEGLKFMVYLQKENIIDESGMPKERFSAEFPKEGPSILRIQQVVRGDSAAYFCASSPGLAVVEQYFGPGTRLTVT.

This sequence joins TRBV7-6 and TRBJ2-1, with 9 bases that match TRBD2. This CDR3 has 14 amino acids. After removal of 5 bases from V and 4 bases from J, the junction contained 3 bases not matched to a gene. Germline values: CDR1 SGHVS, CDR2 FNYEAQ. The CDR3 nucleotides read TGTGCCAGCAGCGCTGGACTAGCGTACAATGAGCAGTTCTTC. It codes for CASSAGLAYNEQFF.

The V call is TRBV5-6, the J call TRBJ2-2, with D possibly being TRBD2 (6 bases). The CDR3 totals 15 residues. The germline V gene encodes CDR1 SGHDT and CDR2 YYEEEE. V lost 0 bases and J lost 2, with 8 bases in between. CDR3 sequence reads: CASSLGGLNTGELFF. For the CDR3, the DNA is TGTGCCAGCAGCTTGGGAGGACTAAACACCGGGGAGCTGTTTTTT. Full variable domain (remainder filled in from reference TRBV5-6 and TRBJ2-2): DAGVTQSPTHLIKTRGQQVTLRCSPKSGHDTVSWYQQALGQGPQFIFQYYEEEERQRGNFPDRFSGHQFPNYSSELNVNALLLGDSALYLCASSLGGLNTGELFFGEGSRLTVL.

This clone was recorded a few times. V is TRBV6-4 and J is TRBJ2-2, with TRBD2 matching over 8 bases. The V gene end was trimmed by 6 bases and the J gene end by 3 bases; junction bases not matched to a gene: 0. The CDR3 is 13 residues long. The V gene's germline CDR1 is MRHNA and CDR2 SNTAGT. CDR3 residues: CASSGRDTGELFF. The CDR3 DNA sequence: TGTGCCAGCAGCGGGAGGGACACCGGGGAGCTGTTTTTT.

The chain uses TRBV27 and TRBJ2-7, with 7 bases aligning to TRBD2. The germline V gene has CDR1 MNHEY and CDR2 SMNVEV (reference sequence). The trim removed 3 bases at V and 1 base at J, leaving 12 bases unmatched. The CDR3 spans 17 residues. CDR3 in amino acids: CASSLSAGLTRSYEQYF. The CDR3 region has the DNA TGTGCCAGCAGTTTGTCAGCGGGACTAACCCGATCCTACGAGCAGTACTTC.

This chain uses TRBV2 with TRBJ2-7; TRBD2 matches at 12 bases. Germline-derived CDR1 and CDR2 are SNHLY and FYNNEI. V lost 6 bases and J lost 6; bases outside the gene matches: 12. There are 16 residues in the CDR3. CDR3 sequence (DNA): TGTGCCAGCAGGTCCCTAGCGGGAGGGCCTTTTTTCGAGCAGTACTTC. It codes for CASRSLAGGPFFEQYF.

This chain uses TRBV9 with TRBJ1-1; a weak D match, TRBD1 (6 bases). The germline gives CDR1 SGDLS, CDR2 YYNGEE. There are 14 residues in the CDR3. V gave up 6 bases and J gave up 2 bases, with 14 bases separating them. The CDR3 coding sequence is TGTGCCAGCACCCGGACTGGGGGCAACACTGAAGCTTTCTTT. Its translation is CASTRTGGNTEAFF. Full variable domain (outside the CDR3, taken from reference TRBV9 and TRBJ1-1): DSGVTQTPKHLITATGQRVTLRCSPRSGDLSVYWYQQSLDQGLQFLIQYYNGEERAKGNILERFSAQQFPDLHSELNLSSLELGDSALYFCASTRTGGNTEAFFGQGTRLTVV.

The chain links TRBV7-3 to TRBJ2-1; 9 bases align to TRBD1. The CDR3 covers 15 residues. V shed 2 bases, J shed 6 bases, and the junction held 5 bases outside the gene matches. The germline V gene encodes CDR1 SGHTA and CDR2 FQGTGA. CDR3 loop: CASSLFGTGSNEQFF. The DNA for the CDR3 is TGTGCCAGCAGCTTATTCGGGACAGGGAGCAATGAGCAGTTCTTC.